The 17 T cell receptor beta chains reported below all come from one sample, sequenced in a study of cytomegalovirus exposure and HLA in healthy donors. Sequencing was performed with immunoSEQ multiplex PCR; in TCRdb, only in-frame clones are kept and a portion is missing. This sample has roughly 48,000 clones; roughly 88% occur once, and the top ten carry under 8.5%. The specimen sequenced was PBMCs. The source of these receptors is a woman aged 30 to 39 in good health and CMV-seronegative.

In nucleotides, the CDR3 is TGTGCCAGCAGTCGGACTAGCGCATTCTACGAGCAGTACTTC. Translation gives CASSRTSAFYEQYF. The rearrangement uses TRBV6-5 and TRBJ2-7; 9 nucleotides align to TRBD2. The J segment lost 3 bases and the V segment lost 5 bases, leaving 5 bases of the junction unmatched. This CDR3 has 14 residues. Germline CDR1 reads MNHEY; CDR2 reads SVGAGI.

The chain links TRBV23-1 to TRBJ2-1; 8 bases align to TRBD2. TRBV23-1 is an ORF, and what it does is uncertain. The J segment lost 0 bases and the V segment lost 6 bases, leaving 7 bases of the junction unmatched. This CDR3 comprises 16 residues. CDR3 bases: TGCGCCAGCAGACAAAGCGGGGGCAGCTCCTACAATGAGCAGTTCTTC. Residues: CASRQSGGSSYNEQFF.

The V gene is TRBV27, the J gene TRBJ2-1; 10 bases agree with TRBD2. CDR3 size: 15 residues. Germline V gene sequence: CDR1 MNHEY, CDR2 SMNVEV (reference sequence). J lost 4 bases, V lost 3 bases, and 3 bases had no gene match. The CDR3 is CASSLGLALYNEQFF. The CDR3 bases are TGTGCCAGCAGTTTGGGACTAGCGCTTTACAATGAGCAGTTCTTC.

This clone occurred once. This sequence joins TRBV6-4 and TRBJ1-1; no firm D call. V lost 5 bases and J lost 0, with 7 bases in between. Germline CDR1 reads MRHNA; CDR2 reads SNTAGT. The CDR3 runs to 13 residues. CDR3 nucleotides: TGTGCCAGCAGTCCCTCCGTGAACACTGAAGCTTTCTTT. This sequence encodes CASSPSVNTEAFF.

The chain combines TRBV11-2 with TRBJ1-1; D might be TRBD1 (6 bases). This CDR3 is built from 13 residues. Germline V gene lookup returns CDR1 SGHAT and CDR2 FQNNGV. V was clipped by 4 bases and J by 8 bases, with 14 bases between them. CDR3 in DNA: TGTGCCAGCAGCTCGGGGGGGGCAGTAGAAGCTTTCTTT. It translates to CASSSGGAVEAFF.

The rearrangement links TRBV7-8 to TRBJ2-7, with 10 bases identical to TRBD2. The V gene's germline CDR1 is SGHVS and CDR2 FQNEAQ. V was pared by 5 bases and J by 0 bases, with 4 bases of the junction left unmatched. The CDR3 spans 15 residues. CDR3 region: CASSARTSGSYEQYF. Written as DNA, the CDR3 is TGTGCCAGCAGCGCCAGGACTAGCGGCTCCTACGAGCAGTACTTC. The complete variable domain, with remaining parts taken from reference TRBV7-8 and TRBJ2-7, reads GAGVSQSPRYKVAKRGQDVALRCDPISGHVSLFWYQQALGQGPEFLTYFQNEAQLDKSGLPSDRFFAERPEGSVSTLKIQRTQQEDSAVYLCASSARTSGSYEQYFGPGTRLTVT.

V is TRBV6-6 and J is TRBJ2-7; TRBD1 aligns across 9 bases. Germline V gene lookup returns CDR1 MNHNY and CDR2 SVGAGI (reference sequence). V lost 6 bases to trimming and J lost 5 bases; unmatched junction nucleotides: 11. CDR3 length: 15 amino acids. In DNA form, the CDR3 reads TGTGCCAGCAGAAATTCTGGGGGACAGGGTCACGAGCAGTACTTC. Translating it yields CASRNSGGQGHEQYF.

This clone appeared a single time. The V gene is TRBV5-8, the J gene TRBJ1-2, with D perhaps TRBD1 (5 bases). Trimming shortened V by 1 base and J by 6 bases, and 13 bases separated the two germline ends. The CDR3 length is 14 residues. The V gene's germline CDR1 is SGHTS and CDR2 YDEGEE. CDR3 amino acids: CASSLRGMWHGYTF. The CDR3 DNA reads as TGTGCCAGCAGCTTGAGGGGAATGTGGCATGGCTACACCTTC. The full variable domain, its missing parts supplied by reference TRBV5-8 and TRBJ1-2, is EAGVTQSPTHLIKTRGQQATLRCSPISGHTSVYWYQQALGLGLQFLLWYDEGEERNRGNFPPRFSGRQFPNYSSELNVNALELEDSALYLCASSLRGMWHGYTFGSGTRLTVV.

In this sample, this clone turned up a few times. CDR3 amino acids: CASSNDMANEKLFF. CDR3 bases: TGTGCCAGCAGTAACGACATGGCTAATGAAAAACTGTTTTTT. The rearrangement uses TRBV27 and TRBJ1-4, with D unclear. With 5 bases removed from V and 3 bases from J, the gap between germline ends came to 10 bases. This CDR3 comprises 14 residues. CDR1 and CDR2 (germline): MNHEY, SMNVEV (reference sequence). The full variable domain, in which reference TRBV27 and TRBJ1-4 provide the parts outside the CDR3, is EAQVTQNPRYLITVTGKKLTVTCSQNMNHEYMSWYRQDPGLGLRQIYYSMNVEVTDKGDVPEGYKVSRKEKRNFPLILESPSPNQTSLYFCASSNDMANEKLFFGSGTQLSVL.

The gene calls are TRBV27 and TRBJ2-7, with 7 bases lining up with TRBD2. This CDR3 contains 18 residues. CDR1 and CDR2 from the germline V gene are MNHEY and SMNVEV (reference sequence). The trim removed 1 base at V and 0 bases at J, leaving 12 bases unmatched. The CDR3 spells CASSLLGRGEANSYEQYF. In DNA, the CDR3 is TGTGCCAGCAGTTTATTGGGTCGGGGGGAGGCGAACTCCTACGAGCAGTACTTC.

This clone was seen more than once but under ten times. The chain employs TRBV5-1 and TRBJ1-1; 7 bases agree with TRBD1. V trimming: 4 bases; J trimming: 5 bases; junction bases outside the gene matches: 11. CDR3 length: 15 residues. Germline-derived CDR1 and CDR2 are SGHRS and YFSETQ. The CDR3 is CASSNTGAARTEAFF. CDR3 nucleotides: TGCGCCAGCAGCAACACAGGGGCGGCGCGGACTGAAGCTTTCTTT. Based on the CDR3 plus reference TRBV5-1 and TRBJ1-1, the full variable domain is KAGVTQTPRYLIKTRGQQVTLSCSPISGHRSVSWYQQTPGQGLQFLFEYFSETQRNKGNFPGRFSGRQFSNSRSEMNVSTLELGDSALYLCASSNTGAARTEAFFGQGTRLTVV.

This chain connects TRBV11-2 to TRBJ1-1; TRBD1 is a possible D gene (5 bases). Trimming shortened V by 1 base and J by 1 base, and 10 bases separated the two germline ends. CDR3 length: 15 amino acids. The germline CDR1 and CDR2 sequences are SGHAT and FQNNGV. CDR3 region: CASSLVTGPNTEAFF. In DNA, the CDR3 is TGTGCCAGCAGCTTAGTAACAGGTCCGAACACTGAAGCTTTCTTT. Variable domain in full (rest from reference TRBV11-2 and TRBJ1-1): EAGVAQSPRYKIIEKRQSVAFWCNPISGHATLYWYQQILGQGPKLLIQFQNNGVVDDSQLPKDRFSAERLKGVDSTLKIQPAKLEDSAVYLCASSLVTGPNTEAFFGQGTRLTVV.

This chain uses TRBV27 with TRBJ2-3; no clear D gene. The CDR3 runs 15 residues. Trimming cost V 5 bases and J 0 bases, with 12 bases left between them. Germline assignment: CDR1 MNHEY and CDR2 SMNVEV (reference sequence). In nucleotides, the CDR3 is TGTGCCAGCAGTCCGTGGAGACGGAGCACAGATACGCAGTATTTT. It yields the protein CASSPWRRSTDTQYF.

With regard to this clone: Germline is not matched at one junction end, which may reflect a read error. The chain uses TRBV7-7 and TRBJ2-1; the match to TRBD2 covers 13 bases. CDR1 is SSHAT and CDR2 is FNYEAQ in the germline V gene (reference sequence). CDR3 length: 17 residues. CDR3 bases: TGTGCTAGCAGCCCACGGACTAGCGGGGGCTCCTACAATGAGCAGTTCTTC. Translation gives CASSPRTSGGSYNEQFF.

This rearrangement joins TRBV19 to TRBJ1-4, with a weak D call TRBD1 (5 bases). This CDR3 spans 19 amino acids. Trimming shortened V by 1 base and J by 2 bases, and 20 bases separated the two germline ends. CDR1 is LNHDA, CDR2 SQIVND, per germline (reference sequence). As DNA, the CDR3 is TGTGCCAGTAGTATAGGGGGCTCGCCAAGAGGAAGGACTAATGAAAAACTGTTTTTT. Protein: CASSIGGSPRGRTNEKLFF.

The table lists this clone with a few counts. The genes are TRBV19 and TRBJ2-3, with TRBD1 matching over 9 bases. CDR1 is LNHDA, CDR2 SQIVND, per germline (reference sequence). The CDR3 is made up of 15 amino acids. Losses at the gene ends were 3 bases for V and 5 bases for J; bases not matched to a gene: 6. The CDR3 DNA sequence: TGTGCCAGTAGTATCCGGGACAGGGAATTAGATACGCAGTATTTT. It yields the protein CASSIRDRELDTQYF. The full variable domain, completed using reference TRBV19 and TRBJ2-3, is DGGITQSPKYLFRKEGQNVTLSCEQNLNHDAMYWYRQDPGQGLRLIYYSQIVNDFQKGDIAEGYSVSREKKESFPLTVTSAQKNPTAFYLCASSIRDRELDTQYFGPGTRLTVL.

This clone has only one observation. V usage is TRBV7-8 and J usage is TRBJ2-3, with a possible D match to TRBD2 (6 bases). V was trimmed by 5 bases and J by 3 bases, leaving 15 bases between them. Per germline, CDR1 SGHVS and CDR2 FQNEAQ. There are 15 residues in the CDR3. CDR3 residues: CASSQAGGRTDTQYF. CDR3 sequence (DNA): TGTGCCAGCAGCCAAGCGGGCGGAAGGACAGATACGCAGTATTTT.